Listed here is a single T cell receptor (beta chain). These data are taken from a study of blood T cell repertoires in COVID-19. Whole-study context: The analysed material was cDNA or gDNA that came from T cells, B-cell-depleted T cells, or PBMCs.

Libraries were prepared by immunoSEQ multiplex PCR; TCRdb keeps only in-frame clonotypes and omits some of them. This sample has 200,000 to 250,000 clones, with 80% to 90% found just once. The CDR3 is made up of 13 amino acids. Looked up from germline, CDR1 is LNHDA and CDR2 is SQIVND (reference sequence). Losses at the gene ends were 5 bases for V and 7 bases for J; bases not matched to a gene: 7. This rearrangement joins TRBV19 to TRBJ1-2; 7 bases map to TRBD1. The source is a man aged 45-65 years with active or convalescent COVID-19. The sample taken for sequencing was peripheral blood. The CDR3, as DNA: TGTGCCAGTAGTGCGCTCCCAGGGGGTGGCTACACCTTC. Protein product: CASSALPGGGYTF.